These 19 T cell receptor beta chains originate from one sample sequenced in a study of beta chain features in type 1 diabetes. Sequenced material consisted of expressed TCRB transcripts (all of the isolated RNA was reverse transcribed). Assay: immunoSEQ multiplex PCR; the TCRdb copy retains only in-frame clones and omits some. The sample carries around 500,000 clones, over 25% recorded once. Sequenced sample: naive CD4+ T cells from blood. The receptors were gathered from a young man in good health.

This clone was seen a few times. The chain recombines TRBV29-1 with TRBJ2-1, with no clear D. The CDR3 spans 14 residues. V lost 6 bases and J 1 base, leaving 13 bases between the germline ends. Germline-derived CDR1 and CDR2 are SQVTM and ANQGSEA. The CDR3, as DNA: TGCAGCGTCCGACTGGGATTTTCCTACAATGAGCAGTTCTTC. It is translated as CSVRLGFSYNEQFF.

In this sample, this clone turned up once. The CDR3 nucleotides are TGCGCCAGCAGCCAAGATCAAGCAGGTGGGGGAGAGACCCAGTACTTC. Protein: CASSQDQAGGGETQYF. The rearrangement links TRBV4-1 to TRBJ2-5; D could derive from TRBD1 or TRBD2 (5 bases each). The CDR3 is 16 amino acids. Trimming cost V 0 bases and J 4 bases, with 15 bases left between them. Germline lookup yields CDR1 MGHRA and CDR2 YSYEKL.

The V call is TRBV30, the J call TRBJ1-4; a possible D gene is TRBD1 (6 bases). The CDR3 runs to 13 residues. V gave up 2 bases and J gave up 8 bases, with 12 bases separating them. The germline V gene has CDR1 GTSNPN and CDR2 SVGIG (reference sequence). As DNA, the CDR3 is TGTGCCTGGAGTAAGGGGGGCTGGGAAAAACTGTTTTTT. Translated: CAWSKGGWEKLFF. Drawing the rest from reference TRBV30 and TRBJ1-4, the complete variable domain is SQTIHQWPATLVQPVGSPLSLECTVEGTSNPNLYWYRQAAGRGLQLLFYSVGIGQISSEVPQNLSASRPQDRQFILSSKKLLLSDSGFYLCAWSKGGWEKLFFGSGTQLSVL.

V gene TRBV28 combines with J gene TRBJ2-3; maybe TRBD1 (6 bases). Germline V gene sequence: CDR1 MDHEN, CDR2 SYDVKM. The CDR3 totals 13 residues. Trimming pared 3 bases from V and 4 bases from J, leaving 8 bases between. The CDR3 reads CASSFWTADTQYF. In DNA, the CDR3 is TGTGCCAGCAGTTTTTGGACAGCAGATACGCAGTATTTT.

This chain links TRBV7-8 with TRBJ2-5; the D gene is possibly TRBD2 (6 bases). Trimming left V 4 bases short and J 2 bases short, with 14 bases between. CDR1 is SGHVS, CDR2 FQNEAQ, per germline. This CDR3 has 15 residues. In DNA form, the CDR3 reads TGTGCCAGCAGCTGGGGCTCTAGCGCTCAAGAGACCCAGTACTTC. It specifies CASSWGSSAQETQYF.

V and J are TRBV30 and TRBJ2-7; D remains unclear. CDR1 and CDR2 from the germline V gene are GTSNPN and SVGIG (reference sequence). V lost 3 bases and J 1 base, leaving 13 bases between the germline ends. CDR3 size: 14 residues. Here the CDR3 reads CAWRGAGTSYEQYF. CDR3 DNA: TGTGCCTGGAGGGGCGCCGGAACTTCCTACGAGCAGTACTTC.

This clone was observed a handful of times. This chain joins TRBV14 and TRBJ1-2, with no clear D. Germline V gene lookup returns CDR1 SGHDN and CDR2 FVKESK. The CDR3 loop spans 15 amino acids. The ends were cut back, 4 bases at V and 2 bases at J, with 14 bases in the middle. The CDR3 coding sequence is TGTGCCAGCAGCCGGACCCAGACGGACAACTATGGCTACACCTTC. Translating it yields CASSRTQTDNYGYTF.

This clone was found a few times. DNA of the CDR3: TGTGCCAGCAGTGTGGAGAGTTACGGCACTGAAGCTTTCTTT. Its protein product is CASSVESYGTEAFF. J is TRBJ1-1 and V is TRBV2; the D is unclear. This CDR3 contains 14 residues. Trimming shortened V by 4 bases and J by 4 bases, and 13 bases separated the two germline ends. Germline V gene lookup returns CDR1 SNHLY and CDR2 FYNNEI. Full variable domain (missing parts from reference TRBV2 and TRBJ1-1): EPEVTQTPSHQVTQMGQEVILRCVPISNHLYFYWYRQILGQKVEFLVSFYNNEISEKSEIFDDQFSVERPDGSNFTLKIRSTKLEDSAMYFCASSVESYGTEAFFGQGTRLTVV.

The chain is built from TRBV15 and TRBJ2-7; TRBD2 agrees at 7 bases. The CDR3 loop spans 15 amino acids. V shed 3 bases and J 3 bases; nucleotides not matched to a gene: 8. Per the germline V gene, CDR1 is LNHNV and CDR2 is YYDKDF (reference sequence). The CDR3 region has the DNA TGTGCCACCAGCAGGGAGGGAGCGGGGCTCTACGAGCAGTACTTC. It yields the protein CATSREGAGLYEQYF.

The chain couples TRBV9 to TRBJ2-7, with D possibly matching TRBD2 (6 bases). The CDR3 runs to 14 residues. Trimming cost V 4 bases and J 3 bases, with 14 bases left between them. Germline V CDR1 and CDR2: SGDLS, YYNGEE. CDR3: CASSQGHSGYEQYF. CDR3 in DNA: TGTGCCAGCAGCCAAGGACATAGCGGCTACGAGCAGTACTTC.

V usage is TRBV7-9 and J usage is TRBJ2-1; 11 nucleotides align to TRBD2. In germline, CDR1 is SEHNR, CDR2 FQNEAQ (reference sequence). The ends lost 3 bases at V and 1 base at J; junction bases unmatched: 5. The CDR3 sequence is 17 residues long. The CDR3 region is CASSFPTSGSSYNEQFF. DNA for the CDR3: TGTGCCAGCAGCTTCCCCACTAGCGGGAGTTCCTACAATGAGCAGTTCTTC.

CDR3 amino acids: CASSAQLRDLYNEQFF. The CDR3 DNA reads TGTGCCAGCAGCGCGCAGCTCCGGGACTTGTACAATGAGCAGTTCTTC. The V gene is TRBV7-2, the J gene TRBJ2-1; a possible D gene is TRBD2 (6 bases). Trimming pared 5 bases from V and 4 bases from J, leaving 18 bases between. Per the germline V gene, CDR1 is SGHTA and CDR2 is FQGNSA. The length of the CDR3 is 16 residues. The full variable domain, rest sourced from reference TRBV7-2 and TRBJ2-1, is GAGVSQSPSNKVTEKGKDVELRCDPISGHTALYWYRQSLGQGLEFLIYFQGNSAPDKSGLPSDRFSAERTGGSVSTLTIQRTQQEDSAVYLCASSAQLRDLYNEQFFGPGTRLTVL.

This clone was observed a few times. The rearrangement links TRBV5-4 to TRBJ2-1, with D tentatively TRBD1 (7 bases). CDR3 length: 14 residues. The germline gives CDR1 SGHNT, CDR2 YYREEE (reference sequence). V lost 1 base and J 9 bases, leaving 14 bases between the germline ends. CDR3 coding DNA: TGTGCCAGCAGCTTGACGCAGGGGGAGGTTGAGCAGTTCTTC. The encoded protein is CASSLTQGEVEQFF.

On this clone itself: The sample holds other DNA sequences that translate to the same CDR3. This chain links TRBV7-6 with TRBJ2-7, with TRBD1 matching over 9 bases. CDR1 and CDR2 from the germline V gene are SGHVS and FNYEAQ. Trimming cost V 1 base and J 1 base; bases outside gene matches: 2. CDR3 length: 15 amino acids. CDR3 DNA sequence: TGTGCCAGCAGCTTAGGAGGGACAGGGTCCTACGAGCAGTACTTC. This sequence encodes CASSLGGTGSYEQYF.

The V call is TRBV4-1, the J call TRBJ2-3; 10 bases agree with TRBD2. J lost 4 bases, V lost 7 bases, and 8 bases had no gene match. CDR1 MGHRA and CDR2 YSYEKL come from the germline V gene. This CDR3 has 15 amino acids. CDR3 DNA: TGCGCCAGCACTTTACTAGCGGGACTCCCAGATACGCAGTATTTT. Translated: CASTLLAGLPDTQYF.

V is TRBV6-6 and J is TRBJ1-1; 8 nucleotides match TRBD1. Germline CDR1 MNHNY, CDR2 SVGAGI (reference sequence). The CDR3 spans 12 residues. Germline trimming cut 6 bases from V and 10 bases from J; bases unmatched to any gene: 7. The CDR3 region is CASSHGQGTAFF. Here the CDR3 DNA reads TGTGCCAGCAGCCACGGACAGGGAACAGCTTTCTTT.

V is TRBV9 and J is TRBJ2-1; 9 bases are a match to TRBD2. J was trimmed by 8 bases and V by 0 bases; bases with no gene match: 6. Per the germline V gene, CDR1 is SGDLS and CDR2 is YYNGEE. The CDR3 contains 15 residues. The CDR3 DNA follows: TGTGCCAGCAGCGTAGGTGCGGGAGGGCCCCATGAGCAGTTCTTC. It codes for CASSVGAGGPHEQFF.

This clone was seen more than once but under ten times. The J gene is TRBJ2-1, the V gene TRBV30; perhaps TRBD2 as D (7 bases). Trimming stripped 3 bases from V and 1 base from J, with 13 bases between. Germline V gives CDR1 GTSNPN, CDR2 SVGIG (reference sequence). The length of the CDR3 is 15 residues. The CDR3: CAWSLRGGSYNEQFF. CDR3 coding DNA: TGTGCCTGGAGCTTAAGGGGGGGATCCTACAATGAGCAGTTCTTC.

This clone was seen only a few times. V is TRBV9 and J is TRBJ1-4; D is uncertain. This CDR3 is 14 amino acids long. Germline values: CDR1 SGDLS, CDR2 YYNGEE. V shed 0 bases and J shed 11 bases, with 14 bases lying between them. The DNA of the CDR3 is TGTGCCAGCAGCGTAGAGGCAGGAGTGGGTAAACTGTTTTTT. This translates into CASSVEAGVGKLFF. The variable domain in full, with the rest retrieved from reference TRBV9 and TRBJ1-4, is DSGVTQTPKHLITATGQRVTLRCSPRSGDLSVYWYQQSLDQGLQFLIQYYNGEERAKGNILERFSAQQFPDLHSELNLSSLELGDSALYFCASSVEAGVGKLFFGSGTQLSVL.